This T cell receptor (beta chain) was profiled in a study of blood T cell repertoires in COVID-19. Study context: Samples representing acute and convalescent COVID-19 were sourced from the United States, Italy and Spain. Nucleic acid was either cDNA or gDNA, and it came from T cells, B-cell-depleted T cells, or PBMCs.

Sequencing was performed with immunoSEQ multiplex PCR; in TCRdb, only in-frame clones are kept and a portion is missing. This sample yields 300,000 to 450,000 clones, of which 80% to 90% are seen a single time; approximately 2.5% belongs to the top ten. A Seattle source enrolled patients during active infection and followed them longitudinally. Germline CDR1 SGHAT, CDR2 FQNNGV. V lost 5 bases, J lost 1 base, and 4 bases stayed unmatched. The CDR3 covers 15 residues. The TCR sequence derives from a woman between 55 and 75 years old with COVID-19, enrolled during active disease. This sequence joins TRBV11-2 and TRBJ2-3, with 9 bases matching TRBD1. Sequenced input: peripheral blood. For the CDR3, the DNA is TGTGCCAGCAGCGAGACAGGGGGTGGCACAGATACGCAGTATTTT. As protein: CASSETGGGTDTQYF. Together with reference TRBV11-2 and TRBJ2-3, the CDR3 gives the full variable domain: EAGVAQSPRYKIIEKRQSVAFWCNPISGHATLYWYQQILGQGPKLLIQFQNNGVVDDSQLPKDRFSAERLKGVDSTLKIQPAKLEDSAVYLCASSETGGGTDTQYFGPGTRLTVL.